This TCR beta chain is from a study of OX40 agonist ivuxolimab in advanced cancers. The overall study: Ivuxolimab was administered intravenously to patients at 0.01 to 10 mg/kg every 2 weeks. Whole-study results and caveats: On average, a greater number of expanded clones characterised CD8+ T cells relative to CD4+.

As concerns this clone: Its antigen is unidentified.

Using immunoSEQ multiplex PCR, the repertoire was profiled, and TCRdb retains in-frame clones only, with some absent. The data hold tens of thousands of clones, with around 86% observed a single time. CDR3 length: 16 residues. The V end lost 1 base, the J end lost 0 bases, and 7 bases lay between the germline ends. Per the germline V gene, CDR1 is MNHEY and CDR2 is SVGAGI. This TCR derives from an adult with an advanced solid tumor such as melanoma, head and neck, liver or kidney cancer. The sequencing here drew on CD4+ or CD8+ T cells sorted from blood, taken in a trial of the OX40 agonist ivuxolimab. This chain links TRBV6-5 with TRBJ1-6; D ambiguous. The CDR3, as DNA: TGTGCCAGCAGTTACTTCCAGAGCTCCTATAATTCACCCCTCCACTTT. It is translated as CASSYFQSSYNSPLHF.